Shown below are 20 T cell receptor beta chains from a single sample sequenced in a study of cytomegalovirus exposure and HLA in healthy donors (dated by TCRdb to 2016 to 2017). To prepare the library, the immunoSEQ multiplex PCR assay was applied. The multiplex PCR relied on a mix of 60 forward primers for TCR Vbeta segments and 13 reverse primers for TCR Jbeta segments. TCRdb stores this immuneACCESS table with in-frame sequences only. Part of the clones is absent; in the studies checked, under half of the shortfall reflects unresolved V genes, and no reason is known for the rest. Present in this sample are some 120,000 clones, 55% to 75% of which were seen just once. Clones ranked in the top ten supply 8% to 9.5% of the sample. The sequencing input was PBMCs. All receptors come from a man aged 30-40 years in good health and CMV-seropositive.

The chain carries TRBV10-3 and TRBJ1-2; D gene uncertain. Germline V gene sequence: CDR1 ENHRY, CDR2 SYGVKD. The V end lost 2 bases, the J end lost 5 bases, and 18 bases lay between the germline ends. The CDR3 extends over 16 amino acids. As DNA, the CDR3 is TGTGCCATCAGTGAGACTGTGGAGAGGGAAGGATATGGCTACACCTTC. It is translated as CAISETVEREGYGYTF.

The chain uses TRBV23-1 and TRBJ2-1, with a possible D match to TRBD2 (6 bases). TRBV23-1 belongs to the ORF category, with a function that is uncertain. This CDR3 has 13 amino acids. Trimming removed 5 bases from V and 7 bases from J, with 12 bases in between. The CDR3 coding sequence is TGCGCCAGCAGTGGGACTCCGGATAATGAGCAGTTCTTC. Protein: CASSGTPDNEQFF.

The sample holds one count of this clone. The rearrangement uses TRBV10-1 and TRBJ2-3; 16 bases map to TRBD2. The CDR3 length is 20 residues. The V gene end was trimmed by 0 bases and the J gene end by 0 bases; junction bases not matched to a gene: 6. The germline gives CDR1 WNHNN, CDR2 SYGVQD (reference sequence). CDR3 region: CASSESGLAGGPSSTDTQYF. The CDR3 DNA sequence: TGCGCCAGCAGTGAGTCGGGACTAGCGGGAGGGCCCTCGAGCACAGATACGCAGTATTTT.

V and J are TRBV25-1 and TRBJ2-5; perhaps TRBD1 as D (5 bases). This CDR3 spans 13 amino acids. The germline V gene has CDR1 MGHDK and CDR2 SYGVNS. Trimming took off 1 base at V and 3 bases at J, with 6 bases between the two ends. The CDR3 spells CASSEFREETQYF. Here the CDR3 DNA reads TGTGCCAGCAGTGAATTCAGGGAAGAGACCCAGTACTTC. The full variable domain, rest sourced from reference TRBV25-1 and TRBJ2-5, is EADIYQTPRYLVIGTGKKITLECSQTMGHDKMYWYQQDPGMELHLIHYSYGVNSTEKGDLSSESTVSRIRTEHFPLTLESARPSHTSQYLCASSEFREETQYFGPGTRLLVL.

V gene TRBV28 combines with J gene TRBJ1-5, with 7 nucleotides matching TRBD1. J lost 3 bases, V lost 6 bases, and 5 bases had no gene match. CDR1 MDHEN and CDR2 SYDVKM come from the germline V gene. CDR3 size: 14 residues. CDR3: CASRRDSLNQPQHF. In nucleotides, the CDR3 is TGTGCCAGCAGGAGGGACAGCCTCAATCAGCCCCAGCATTTT. The full variable domain, completed using reference TRBV28 and TRBJ1-5, is DVKVTQSSRYLVKRTGEKVFLECVQDMDHENMFWYRQDPGLGLRLIYFSYDVKMKEKGDIPEGYSVSREKKERFSLILESASTNQTSMYLCASRRDSLNQPQHFGDGTRLSIL.

CDR3 nucleotide sequence: TGTGCCAGCAGCTTTCCTACAGGGAACTATGGCTACACCTTC. It yields the protein CASSFPTGNYGYTF. The chain couples TRBV7-9 to TRBJ1-2; possible D gene TRBD1, 6 bases. The CDR3 has 14 residues. Per the germline V gene, CDR1 is SEHNR and CDR2 is FQNEAQ (reference sequence). V dropped 3 bases and J dropped 2 bases, with 10 bases sitting between them.

The chain recombines TRBV7-2 with TRBJ1-4; 7 nucleotides match TRBD1. Per the germline V gene, CDR1 is SGHTA and CDR2 is FQGNSA. The trim removed 4 bases at V and 10 bases at J, leaving 12 bases unmatched. The CDR3 extends over 15 amino acids. Written as DNA, the CDR3 is TGTGCCAGCAGCTCTCAAACAGGGGAAGGAGGAAAACTGTTTTTT. Protein: CASSSQTGEGGKLFF. Drawing the rest from reference TRBV7-2 and TRBJ1-4, the complete variable domain is GAGVSQSPSNKVTEKGKDVELRCDPISGHTALYWYRQSLGQGLEFLIYFQGNSAPDKSGLPSDRFSAERTGGSVSTLTIQRTQQEDSAVYLCASSSQTGEGGKLFFGSGTQLSVL.

The V gene is TRBV7-9, the J gene TRBJ2-7; D possibly corresponds to TRBD2 (5 bases). Germline-derived CDR1 and CDR2 are SEHNR and FQNEAQ (reference sequence). V shed 1 base and J shed 6 bases, with 13 bases lying between them. This CDR3 has 14 residues. CDR3 coding DNA: TGTGCCAGCAGCTTAGTCCCGGGAAAGGGCGAGCAGTACTTC. Translated: CASSLVPGKGEQYF.

This chain uses TRBV9 with TRBJ1-2; 7 bases align to TRBD1. Germline-derived CDR1 and CDR2 are SGDLS and YYNGEE. The CDR3 is made up of 13 amino acids. The ends lost 3 bases at V and 2 bases at J; junction bases unmatched: 1. The CDR3 nucleotides read TGTGCCAGCAGCGACAGGGGAAACTATGGCTACACCTTC. Translating it yields CASSDRGNYGYTF. Variable domain in full (rest from reference TRBV9 and TRBJ1-2): DSGVTQTPKHLITATGQRVTLRCSPRSGDLSVYWYQQSLDQGLQFLIQYYNGEERAKGNILERFSAQQFPDLHSELNLSSLELGDSALYFCASSDRGNYGYTFGSGTRLTVV.

The V call is TRBV5-6, the J call TRBJ2-1; 9 positions match TRBD2. V lost 0 bases, J lost 9 bases, and 4 bases stayed unmatched. CDR3 size: 14 residues. Germline values: CDR1 SGHDT, CDR2 YYEEEE. The CDR3 is CASSLGAGGGEQFF. CDR3 nucleotide sequence: TGTGCCAGCAGCTTGGGGGCGGGAGGGGGTGAGCAGTTCTTC.

The V call is TRBV14, the J call TRBJ2-2, with D perhaps TRBD2 (7 bases). In germline, CDR1 is SGHDN, CDR2 FVKESK. Trimming shortened V by 1 base and J by 7 bases, and 10 bases separated the two germline ends. The CDR3 contains 14 residues. CDR3 in amino acids: CASSQGGGYGELFF. In DNA, the CDR3 is TGTGCCAGCAGCCAAGGGGGGGGCTACGGGGAGCTGTTTTTT.

V and J are TRBV4-1 and TRBJ1-2, with D possibly TRBD1 on 5 matching bases. The V and J ends lost 3 bases and 4 bases respectively, with 18 bases between them. The CDR3 is 16 amino acids. Germline loops: CDR1 MGHRA, CDR2 YSYEKL. CDR3 residues: CASSHPSAGLAYGYTF. The DNA of the CDR3 is TGCGCCAGCAGCCATCCTTCGGCAGGGTTGGCCTATGGCTACACCTTC.

This chain links TRBV15 with TRBJ1-1; D unclear. This CDR3 comprises 13 residues. Trimming removed 1 base from V and 1 base from J, with 4 bases in between. From germline, CDR1 is LNHNV and CDR2 YYDKDF (reference sequence). The CDR3 region has the DNA TGTGCCACCAGCAGAGCCCAGAACACTGAAGCTTTCTTT. Protein sequence: CATSRAQNTEAFF. The variable domain in full, completed from reference TRBV15 and TRBJ1-1, reads DAMVIQNPRYQVTQFGKPVTLSCSQTLNHNVMYWYQQKSSQAPKLLFHYYDKDFNNEADTPDNFQSRRPNTSFCFLDIRSPGLGDTAMYLCATSRAQNTEAFFGQGTRLTVV.

The chain combines TRBV18 with TRBJ2-1; 7 nucleotides align to TRBD1. V gave up 8 bases and J gave up 0 bases; unmatched junction bases: 4. Per germline, CDR1 KGHSH and CDR2 LQKENI. The CDR3 extends over 14 amino acids. CDR3 in amino acids: CASQGQSSYNEQFF. The CDR3 DNA follows: TGTGCCAGCCAGGGACAGAGCTCCTACAATGAGCAGTTCTTC.

The chain uses TRBV7-8 and TRBJ1-1; no clear D gene. Per germline, CDR1 SGHVS and CDR2 FQNEAQ. Trimming cost V 5 bases and J 4 bases, with 14 bases left between them. CDR3 length: 14 residues. The CDR3 bases are TGTGCCAGCAGCGGAGGTCGTGGGGTCACTGAAGCTTTCTTT. It is translated as CASSGGRGVTEAFF.

The chain couples TRBV7-2 to TRBJ1-4; no reliable D call. Trimming removed 2 bases from V and 12 bases from J, with 10 bases in between. This CDR3 region has 12 residues. From germline, CDR1 is SGHTA and CDR2 FQGNSA. The CDR3 loop reads CASSLFLEELFF. The CDR3 DNA reads TGTGCCAGCAGCTTATTTTTGGAGGAACTGTTTTTT.

The V gene is TRBV19, the J gene TRBJ2-5, with 10 bases lining up with TRBD2. The CDR3 runs 13 residues. V dropped 4 bases and J dropped 10; count of bases not matched to a gene: 6. Germline V gene sequence: CDR1 LNHDA, CDR2 SQIVND (reference sequence). The CDR3 DNA reads TGTGCCAGTAGTACGGACAGCGGGAGGGGCCAGTACTTC. Its translation: CASSTDSGRGQYF.

This clone occurred a few times. The V and J genes are TRBV29-1 and TRBJ1-1, with unresolved D. V lost 0 bases to trimming and J lost 10 bases, with 15 bases between them. The CDR3 extends over 13 amino acids. CDR1 and CDR2 from the germline V gene are SQVTM and ANQGSEA. The CDR3 loop reads CSVEDALRFRAFF. DNA of the CDR3: TGCAGCGTTGAAGACGCCCTTAGATTTAGAGCTTTCTTT.

The sample holds a few counts of this clone. The chain links TRBV25-1 to TRBJ1-1, with unresolved D. This CDR3 has 13 residues. The V end lost 4 bases, the J end lost 4 bases, and 10 bases lay between the germline ends. Germline V gene lookup returns CDR1 MGHDK and CDR2 SYGVNS. The CDR3 here is CASSARRATEAFF. The CDR3 DNA sequence: TGTGCCAGCAGTGCCCGGAGGGCCACTGAAGCTTTCTTT.

This clone is a singleton in its sample. This sequence joins TRBV5-6 and TRBJ1-1, with TRBD1 matching 9 bases. V gave up 2 bases and J gave up 1 base; unmatched junction bases: 9. The CDR3 is made up of 17 amino acids. Germline values: CDR1 SGHDT, CDR2 YYEEEE. The DNA for the CDR3 is TGTGCCAGCAGCTTAAAGGGACAGGGCTTTAGGAACACTGAAGCTTTCTTT. Translating it yields CASSLKGQGFRNTEAFF.